This T cell receptor (beta chain) was sequenced in a study of a mutant IDH1 vaccine in newly diagnosed glioma. On the study more broadly: The treated population exhibited a male proportion of around 62%, a female proportion of roughly 40%, and a mean age of about 40 years.

Of note for this clone: Antigen unknown.

CDR1 SNHLY and CDR2 FYNNEI come from the germline V gene. The CDR3 spans 15 residues. After removal of 9 bases from V and 2 bases from J, the junction contained 11 bases not matched to a gene. Sequencing was performed with immunoSEQ multiplex PCR; in TCRdb, only in-frame clones are kept and a portion is missing. The table shows under 45,000 clones, with less than 95% occurring only once. The time point: week 23, last vaccination. Vaccination comprised doses that each held 300 ug of mutant IDH1 20-mer peptide, plus topical imiquimod. Study-wide results and caveats: No link was apparently found between pseudoprogression and changes in top peripheral T cell clonotypes.

The genes are TRBV2 and TRBJ2-7, with 9 bases lining up with TRBD1. This material consisted of PBMCs, taken from a glioma patient whose treatment included an IDH1 peptide vaccine. The origin of this receptor is a man in his fifties or sixties with glioma. The CDR3 spells CASIMGTGSPYEQYF. CDR3 nucleotide sequence: TGTGCCAGTATAATGGGGACAGGGTCCCCCTACGAGCAGTACTTC. Combining the CDR3 with reference TRBV2 and TRBJ2-7 gives the whole variable domain EPEVTQTPSHQVTQMGQEVILRCVPISNHLYFYWYRQILGQKVEFLVSFYNNEISEKSEIFDDQFSVERPDGSNFTLKIRSTKLEDSAMYFCASIMGTGSPYEQYFGPGTRLTVT.